This TCR beta chain was observed in a study of early T cells in non-severe SARS-CoV-2 infection. Across the whole study: The authors sequenced bulk RNA from unsorted whole blood, leaving chains unpaired. General study results and limits: VDJdb matching, biased toward anti-spike CD8 responses, missed private and CD4 specificities.

The germline CDR1 and CDR2 sequences are ENHRY and SYGVKD. Trimming left V 4 bases short and J 3 bases short, with 3 bases between. The CDR3 is 11 amino acids. Turning to this clonotype: The antigen is undetermined.

Molecules of cDNA were individually given unique molecular identifiers that were attached to them. TCRdb reprocessed the 5' RACE reads via MiXCR and lists one record per CDR3 protein. The table shows more than 60,000 distinct CDR3 sequences, with about 9% occurring only once. The gene calls are TRBV10-3 and TRBJ1-1; unclear D gene. What was sequenced was whole blood. This TCR came from an adult who was a healthcare worker with PCR-confirmed SARS-CoV-2 infection or an uninfected control (not recorded which). CDR3 sequence: CAISGDTEAFF. The CDR3 DNA sequence: TGTGCCATCAGTGGGGACACTGAAGCTTTCTTT.